A selection of T cell receptor beta chains follows, all from one sample in a study of shared clonotypes between healthy human individuals. TCRdb keeps only in-frame clones here, not all; method: immunoSEQ multiplex PCR. The sample yields 1.5 million to 2.5 million clones, about 95% seen once. The material sequenced was naive CD8+ T cells sorted from blood. These receptors were obtained from a man between 18 and 35 years old in good health. CDR3s leave out the opening cysteine and the closing phenylalanine or tryptophan. D genes are given only for firm matches. Not all rows give a size; the values are once, few, many and, for expanded clones, a class.

NA	TRBJ2-3	TRBV7-9	NA	ASSPPRGREKTDTQY
NA	TRBJ2-2	TRBV27	NA	ASSEKQGDTGELF
TRBD1	TRBJ2-7	TRBV4-3	NA	ASSPAAGQGSYEQY
NA	TRBJ2-7	TRBV6-6	NA	ASRQGGENYEQY
NA	TRBJ2-2	TRBV5-1	NA	ASSVVLGELF
TRBD1	TRBJ1-2	TRBV30	NA	VADRTRTGVGYGYT
NA	TRBJ1-3	TRBV13	NA	ASSVLSGSSGNTIY
NA	TRBJ2-7	TRBV7-2	NA	ASSLAPGDPYEQY
NA	TRBJ1-4	TRBV7-2	NA	ASSFVRGEKLF
TRBD1	TRBJ1-2	TRBV6-5	NA	ATSGQDYGYT
TRBD1	TRBJ2-2	TRBV25-1	NA	ASSSRTGASGELF
TRBD2	TRBJ2-3	TRBV2	NA	ASTGTSGSTDTQY
NA	TRBJ2-7	TRBV6-1	NA	ASSFQDIPGEQY
NA	TRBJ2-1	TRBV13	NA	ASSFTGFNEQF
NA	TRBJ2-1	TRBV30	NA	AWSVLSNNEQF
TRBD2	TRBJ2-3	TRBV6-5	once	ASSSGLVGRTDTQY
NA	TRBJ2-3	TRBV2	NA	ASSEDTQY
TRBD1	TRBJ2-6	TRBV6-4	NA	ASSDPRQGDGSGANVLT
TRBD1	TRBJ2-7	TRBV5-1	NA	ASSFRTGGLEQY
NA	TRBJ2-7	TRBV7-9	NA	ASSLSAGTIYEQY
NA	TRBJ2-5	TRBV2	NA	ASIDIQETQY
NA	TRBJ2-7	TRBV29-1	NA	SVHSWTTTYEQY
TRBD1	TRBJ1-6	TRBV5-5	NA	ASSYGTGEDYNSPLH
NA	TRBJ1-1	TRBV7-9	once	ASDPGGSTEAF
NA	TRBJ2-5	TRBV5-6	once	ASTGVEETQY
NA	TRBJ1-5	TRBV11-2	NA	ASSLDTSNQPQH
TRBD2	TRBJ2-2	TRBV5-1	NA	ASSQFLAASPGELF
NA	TRBJ2-6	TRBV21-1	NA	ASSKVGTAWGSGANVLT
NA	TRBJ1-1	TRBV19	NA	ASSIGSLMNTEAF
NA	TRBJ1-5	TRBV7-8	NA	ASSLVSWGSGNQPQH
NA	TRBJ2-7	TRBV7-8	NA	ASSLGGGGEQY
TRBD1	TRBJ1-1	TRBV9	NA	ASSPRQGKAF
NA	TRBJ1-2	TRBV5-1	NA	ASSFSGKANYGYT
TRBD2	TRBJ2-1	TRBV5-1	NA	ASSCDPKTSGIVGSSYNEQF
NA	TRBJ1-1	TRBV11-2	NA	ASSPPSMNTEAF
TRBD2	TRBJ2-7	TRBV7-6	NA	ASSLSGGLEEQY
NA	TRBJ2-3	TRBV29-1	NA	SVEGGDTDTQY
NA	TRBJ2-7	TRBV14	NA	ASSHRGAHEQY
TRBD2	TRBJ2-1	TRBV11-2	NA	ASSPPPGGKLF
TRBD2	TRBJ2-5	TRBV28	NA	ASSPIAGGLGETQY
NA	TRBJ2-7	TRBV7-9	NA	ASSNRTYEQY
TRBD1	TRBJ2-7	TRBV5-4	NA	ASSLVGQGYEQY
NA	TRBJ2-2	TRBV6-5	NA	ASSYMDLNTGELF
TRBD1	TRBJ2-2	TRBV6-1	NA	ASSEALDRVAGELF
NA	TRBJ1-5	TRBV12-5	NA	ASGLGGLNQPQH
NA	TRBJ2-1	TRBV11-2	NA	ASSLYPGAPPF